Shown below are 4 T cell receptor beta chains from a single sample sequenced in a study of blood T cell repertoires in COVID-19. This table comes from immunoSEQ multiplex PCR, and its TCRdb copy is limited to in-frame clones, with some not included. Counted here are approximately 440,000 clones, about 92% occurring once; the ten biggest clones make up about 0.63%. Specimen: PBMCs or T cells enriched from blood (not recorded which). The receptors originated from a man younger than 35 who had recovered from COVID-19.

V and J are TRBV7-9 and TRBJ2-1, with 9 nucleotides matching TRBD2. Trimming removed 5 bases from V and 4 bases from J; junction bases left unmatched: 6. The CDR3 spans 15 residues. Germline lookup yields CDR1 SEHNR and CDR2 FQNEAQ (reference sequence). CDR3 amino acids: CASSVTSGVYNEQFF. DNA of the CDR3: TGTGCCAGCAGCGTGACTAGCGGAGTTTACAATGAGCAGTTCTTC.

This chain uses TRBV15 with TRBJ2-5; no reliable D call. The CDR3 is 15 residues long. Per the germline V gene, CDR1 is LNHNV and CDR2 is YYDKDF (reference sequence). V was shortened by 3 bases and J by 1 base, with 12 bases between the two germline ends. The CDR3 region is CATSSRPGPQETQYF. In DNA form, the CDR3 reads TGTGCCACCAGCAGCCGGCCGGGTCCCCAAGAGACCCAGTACTTC.

The chain combines TRBV3-1 (or the pseudogene TRBV3-2) with TRBJ2-2; 7 bases are a match to TRBD2. This CDR3 is built from 14 residues. Trimming at V came to 3 bases and at J to 6 bases, leaving 4 bases not matched to a gene. Germline lookup yields CDR1 LGHDT and CDR2 YNNKEL (reference sequence). In nucleotides, the CDR3 is TGTGCCAGCAGCCAGGGGGAGGGGTCCGGGGAGCTGTTTTTT. Translation gives CASSQGEGSGELFF.

The gene calls are TRBV5-4 and TRBJ2-3; tentatively, D is TRBD1 (6 bases). Germline CDR1 is SGHNT and CDR2 is YYREEE (reference sequence). V lost 4 bases to trimming and J lost 5 bases, with 20 bases between them. The CDR3 is 16 amino acids. For the CDR3, the DNA is TGTGCCAGCAGCCATGGACAGTTCAACCTCGTAGATACGCAGTATTTT. This sequence encodes CASSHGQFNLVDTQYF.